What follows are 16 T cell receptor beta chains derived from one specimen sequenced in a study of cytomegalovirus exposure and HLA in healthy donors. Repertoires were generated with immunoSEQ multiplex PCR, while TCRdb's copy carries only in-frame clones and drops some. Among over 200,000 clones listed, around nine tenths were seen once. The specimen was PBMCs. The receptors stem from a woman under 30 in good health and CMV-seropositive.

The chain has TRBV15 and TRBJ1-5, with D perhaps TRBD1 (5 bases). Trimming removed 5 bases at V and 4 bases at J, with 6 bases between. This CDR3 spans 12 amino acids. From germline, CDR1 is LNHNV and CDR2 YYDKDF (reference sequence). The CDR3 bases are TGTGCCACCAGCGGGGGGAATCAGCCCCAGCATTTT. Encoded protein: CATSGGNQPQHF.

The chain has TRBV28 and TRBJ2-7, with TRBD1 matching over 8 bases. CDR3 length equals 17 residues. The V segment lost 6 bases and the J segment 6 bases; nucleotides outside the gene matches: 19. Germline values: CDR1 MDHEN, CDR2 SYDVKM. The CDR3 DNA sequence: TGTGCCAGCAGCTCAGGGTTCCCCGGGACAGGTGTTAGCGAGCAGTACTTC. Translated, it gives CASSSGFPGTGVSEQYF.

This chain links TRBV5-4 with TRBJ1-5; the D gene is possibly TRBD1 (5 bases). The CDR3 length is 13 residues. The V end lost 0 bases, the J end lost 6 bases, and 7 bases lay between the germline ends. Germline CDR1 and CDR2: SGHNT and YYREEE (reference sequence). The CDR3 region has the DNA TGTGCCAGCAGCTTGGACGGGGGTCAGCCCCAGCATTTT. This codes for CASSLDGGQPQHF.

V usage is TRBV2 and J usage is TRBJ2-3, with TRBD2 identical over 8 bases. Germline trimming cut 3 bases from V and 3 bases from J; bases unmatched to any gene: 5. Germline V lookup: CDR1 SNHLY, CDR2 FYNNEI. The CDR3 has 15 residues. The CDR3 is CASSESGGRTDTQYF. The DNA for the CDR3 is TGTGCCAGCAGTGAGTCGGGGGGGAGGACAGATACGCAGTATTTT. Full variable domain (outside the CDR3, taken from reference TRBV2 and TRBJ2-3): EPEVTQTPSHQVTQMGQEVILRCVPISNHLYFYWYRQILGQKVEFLVSFYNNEISEKSEIFDDQFSVERPDGSNFTLKIRSTKLEDSAMYFCASSESGGRTDTQYFGPGTRLTVL.

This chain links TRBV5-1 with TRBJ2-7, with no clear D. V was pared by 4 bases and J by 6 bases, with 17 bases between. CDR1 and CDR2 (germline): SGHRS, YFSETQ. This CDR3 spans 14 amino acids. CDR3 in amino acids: CASSPVPSQAEQYF. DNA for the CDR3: TGCGCCAGCAGCCCAGTCCCCTCTCAGGCCGAGCAGTACTTC. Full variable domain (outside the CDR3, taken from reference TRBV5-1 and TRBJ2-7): KAGVTQTPRYLIKTRGQQVTLSCSPISGHRSVSWYQQTPGQGLQFLFEYFSETQRNKGNFPGRFSGRQFSNSRSEMNVSTLELGDSALYLCASSPVPSQAEQYFGPGTRLTVT.

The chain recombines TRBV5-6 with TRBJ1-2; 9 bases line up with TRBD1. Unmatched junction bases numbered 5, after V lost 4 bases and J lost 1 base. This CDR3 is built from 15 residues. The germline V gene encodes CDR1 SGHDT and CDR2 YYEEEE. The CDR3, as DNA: TGTGCCAGCAGCACGGACAGGGGATTTAACTATGGCTACACCTTC. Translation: CASSTDRGFNYGYTF.

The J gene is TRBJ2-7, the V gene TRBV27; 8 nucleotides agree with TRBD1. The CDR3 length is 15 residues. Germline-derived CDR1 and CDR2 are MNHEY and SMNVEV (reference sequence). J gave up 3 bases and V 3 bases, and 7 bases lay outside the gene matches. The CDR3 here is CASSFSGTGYYEQYF. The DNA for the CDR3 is TGTGCCAGCAGTTTCTCCGGGACAGGATACTACGAGCAGTACTTC.

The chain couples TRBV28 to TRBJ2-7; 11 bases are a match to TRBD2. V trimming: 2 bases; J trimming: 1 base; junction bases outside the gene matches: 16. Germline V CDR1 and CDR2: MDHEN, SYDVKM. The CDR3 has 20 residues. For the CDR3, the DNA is TGTGCCAGCAGTTTACCCCCCCGGTTTAGCGGGAGGGGGGGTTCCTACGAGCAGTACTTC. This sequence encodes CASSLPPRFSGRGGSYEQYF.

The CDR3 is CASYDTDRGIQFF. Here the CDR3 DNA reads TGTGCCAGCTATGACACGGACAGGGGGATTCAGTTCTTC. The V gene is TRBV27, the J gene TRBJ2-1; 10 bases are shared with TRBD1. Germline V gene data show CDR1 as MNHEY and CDR2 as SMNVEV (reference sequence). This CDR3 comprises 13 residues. V was pared by 8 bases and J by 13 bases, with 11 bases of the junction left unmatched.

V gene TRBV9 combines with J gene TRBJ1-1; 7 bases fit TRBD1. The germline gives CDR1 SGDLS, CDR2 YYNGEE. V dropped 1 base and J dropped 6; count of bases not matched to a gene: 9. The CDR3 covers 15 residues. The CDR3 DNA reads TGTGCCAGCAGCGTAATGGGACAGTCGATCTCTGAAGCTTTCTTT. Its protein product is CASSVMGQSISEAFF.

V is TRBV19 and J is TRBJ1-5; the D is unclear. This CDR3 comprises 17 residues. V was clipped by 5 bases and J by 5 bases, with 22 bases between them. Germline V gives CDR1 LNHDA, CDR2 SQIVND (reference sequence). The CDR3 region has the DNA TGTGCCAGTAGTCCTCTCCCGGGAGCAGGACGCGATCAGCCCCAGCATTTT. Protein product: CASSPLPGAGRDQPQHF.

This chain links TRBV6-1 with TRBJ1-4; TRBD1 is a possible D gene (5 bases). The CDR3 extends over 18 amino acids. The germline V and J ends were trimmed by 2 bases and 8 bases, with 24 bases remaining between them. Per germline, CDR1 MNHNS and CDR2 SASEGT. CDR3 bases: TGTGCCAGCAGTGAAAAGTCCGCGACAGCAAGGGTAGACGAAAAACTGTTTTTT. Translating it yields CASSEKSATARVDEKLFF.

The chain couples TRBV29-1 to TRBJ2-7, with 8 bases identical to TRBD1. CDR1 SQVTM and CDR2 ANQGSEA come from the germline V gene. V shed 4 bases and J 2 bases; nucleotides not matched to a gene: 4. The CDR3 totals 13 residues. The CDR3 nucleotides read TGCAGCGTTGGGGACAGGCGCGCCTACGAGCAGTACTTC. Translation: CSVGDRRAYEQYF.

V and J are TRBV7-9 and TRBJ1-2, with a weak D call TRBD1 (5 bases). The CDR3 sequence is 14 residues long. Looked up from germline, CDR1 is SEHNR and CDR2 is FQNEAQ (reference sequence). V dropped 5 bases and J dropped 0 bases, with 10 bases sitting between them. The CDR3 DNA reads TGTGCCAGCAGCGGTGACAGTACTAACTATGGCTACACCTTC. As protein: CASSGDSTNYGYTF.

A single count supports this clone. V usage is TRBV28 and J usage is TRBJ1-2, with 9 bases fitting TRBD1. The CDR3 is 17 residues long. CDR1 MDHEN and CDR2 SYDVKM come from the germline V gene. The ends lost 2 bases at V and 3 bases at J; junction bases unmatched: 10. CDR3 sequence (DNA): TGTGCCAGCAGTTTAAGGCTTCCTGGACAGGGGTACTATGGCTACACCTTC. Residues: CASSLRLPGQGYYGYTF.

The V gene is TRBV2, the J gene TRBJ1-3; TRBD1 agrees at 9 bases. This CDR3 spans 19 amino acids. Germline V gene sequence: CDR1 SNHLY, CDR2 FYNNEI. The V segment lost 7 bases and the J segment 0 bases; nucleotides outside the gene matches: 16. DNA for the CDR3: TGTGCCAGCACCTTAGCTTGGACAGGGGTACCTCGCTCTGGAAACACCATATATTTT. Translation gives CASTLAWTGVPRSGNTIYF.